The rows below give T cell receptor beta chains drawn from one sample of a study of cytomegalovirus exposure and HLA in healthy donors. Libraries were prepared by immunoSEQ multiplex PCR; TCRdb keeps only in-frame clonotypes and omits some of them. The sample carries about 230,000 clones, over 70% recorded once. The specimen was PBMCs. These receptor sequences come from an older woman in good health and CMV-seropositive. Each CDR3 is given without its conserved first and last residue.

j_call: TRBJ2-6
v_call: TRBV7-9
cdr3_aa: SSSHWRGSGANVLT

j_call: TRBJ1-1
v_call: TRBV6-1
cdr3_aa: ASSEAGTVGTEAF

j_call: TRBJ1-2
v_call: TRBV7-6
cdr3_aa: ASSVGQGRGYT

j_call: TRBJ1-1
v_call: TRBV11-2
cdr3_aa: ASSTRGDTEAF

j_call: TRBJ1-1
v_call: TRBV28
cdr3_aa: ASSPGGIPEAF

j_call: TRBJ2-7
v_call: TRBV19
cdr3_aa: ASSIFGTGTYEQY

j_call: TRBJ1-1
v_call: TRBV28
cdr3_aa: ASSLGQGAQRTEAF

j_call: TRBJ1-1
v_call: TRBV28
cdr3_aa: ASSFLGRLLSKANTEAF

j_call: TRBJ2-6
v_call: TRBV7-9
cdr3_aa: ASSPAGANVLT

j_call: TRBJ1-5
v_call: TRBV7-9
cdr3_aa: ASSSIRGGFNQPQH

j_call: TRBJ1-2
v_call: TRBV4-3
cdr3_aa: ASSQGPFYTDRDYGYT

j_call: TRBJ1-4
v_call: TRBV10-2
cdr3_aa: ASSERLGQGREKLF

j_call: TRBJ1-3
v_call: TRBV18
cdr3_aa: ASSPRTGGENTIY

j_call: TRBJ1-1
v_call: TRBV5-1
cdr3_aa: ASSFTGNTEAF

j_call: TRBJ2-1
v_call: TRBV5-1
cdr3_aa: ASSLSHSLVYNEQF

j_call: TRBJ2-1
v_call: TRBV30
cdr3_aa: AWRRTSVYNEQF

j_call: TRBJ1-1
v_call: TRBV5-8
cdr3_aa: ASSPRGQGESTEAF

j_call: TRBJ1-3
v_call: TRBV21-1
cdr3_aa: ASRQVNGNTIY

j_call: TRBJ1-4
v_call: TRBV18
cdr3_aa: ASSDPGQGVTTNEKLF

j_call: TRBJ1-5
v_call: TRBV6-6
cdr3_aa: ASSYGADQPQH